Each of the 21 T cell receptor beta chains below was sequenced from the same sample in a study of blood T cells in healthy people across ages. The authors ran a second PCR of roughly 6 to 12 cycles using a sample-barcoded 5' primer and a J-beta primer mix. One entry per CDR3 protein results from TCRdb running MiXCR on the 5' RACE reads. The sample lists 650,000 to 1,000,000 distinct CDR3 sequences, about 36% occurring once. The sequenced material came from blood. The receptors were gathered from a man between 18 and 35 years old in good health.

This clonotype was counted a few times. V and J are TRBV9 and TRBJ2-5; TRBD2 agrees at 12 bases. V lost 0 bases to trimming and J lost 3 bases; unmatched junction nucleotides: 3. The germline gives CDR1 SGDLS, CDR2 YYNGEE. The CDR3 covers 16 residues. This CDR3 is CASSVGPSGGEETQYF. In nucleotides, the CDR3 is TGTGCCAGCAGCGTAGGGCCTAGCGGGGGGGAAGAGACCCAGTACTTC.

The V gene is TRBV27, the J gene TRBJ1-2, with 8 bases lining up with TRBD1. The V and J ends lost 10 bases and 4 bases, in that order; junction bases with no gene match: 5. Germline-derived CDR1 and CDR2 are MNHEY and SMNVEV (reference sequence). This CDR3 is 12 amino acids long. The CDR3 spells CATLTGAYGYTF. CDR3 DNA: TGTGCCACCCTGACAGGGGCCTATGGCTACACCTTC.

The rearrangement uses TRBV13 and TRBJ2-5, with 7 bases fitting TRBD1. Near its end, the DNA agrees better with TRBJ2-7, so the J call may be wrong. CDR3 length equals 14 residues. Germline loops: CDR1 PRHDT, CDR2 FYEKMQ (reference sequence). CDR3 protein: CASSLGTGDHEQYF. Here the CDR3 DNA reads TGTGCCAGCAGCTTAGGCACAGGGGATCACGAGCAGTACTTC.

This clonotype was found a few times. The V call is TRBV12-3 or TRBV12-4, the J call TRBJ1-4; D is unclear. The length of the CDR3 is 14 residues. The ends were cut back, 6 bases at V and 0 bases at J, with 8 bases in the middle. CDR3 in DNA: TGTGCCAGCAGGATTATCGCAACTAATGAAAAACTGTTTTTT. Translating gives CASRIIATNEKLFF.

As for this clonotype: This could be a read error, since a much larger clone is one nucleotide away. The rearrangement joins TRBV7-2 to TRBJ2-1; the D gene is possibly TRBD1 (6 bases). The V and J ends lost 1 base and 13 bases respectively, with 20 bases between them. The CDR3 is 15 residues long. The germline CDR1 and CDR2 sequences are SGHTA and FQGNSA. The CDR3, as DNA: TGTGCCAGCAGCTTAGATGGTGGGGGCACTAAGACCCAGTTCTTC. This sequence encodes CASSLDGGGTKTQFF. The variable domain in full, completed from reference TRBV7-2 and TRBJ2-1, reads GAGVSQSPSNKVTEKGKDVELRCDPISGHTALYWYRQSLGQGLEFLIYFQGNSAPDKSGLPSDRFSAERTGGSVSTLTIQRTQQEDSAVYLCASSLDGGGTKTQFFGPGTRLTVL.

This clonotype occurred a few times. V and J are TRBV3-1 and TRBJ2-3, with 8 positions matching TRBD2. Losses at the gene ends were 3 bases for V and 2 bases for J; bases not matched to a gene: 10. The CDR3 has 17 residues. The germline V gene has CDR1 LGHDT and CDR2 YNNKEL (reference sequence). Here the CDR3 reads CASSHDPRTSFTDTQYF. In DNA, the CDR3 is TGTGCCAGCAGCCATGATCCCCGGACTAGCTTCACAGATACGCAGTATTTT.

V usage is TRBV6-2 or TRBV6-3 and J usage is TRBJ2-5, with 7 bases that match TRBD1. The germline CDR1 and CDR2 sequences are MNHEY and SVGEGT. The CDR3 is 15 amino acids. V was pared by 6 bases and J by 5 bases, with 12 bases of the junction left unmatched. Here the CDR3 reads CASRSHPGQMETQYF. The CDR3 region has the DNA TGTGCCAGCAGATCTCATCCGGGACAGATGGAGACCCAGTACTTC.

This clonotype has just a few counts. The chain has TRBV28 and TRBJ2-5; 7 bases map to TRBD2. Trimming cost V 6 bases and J 7 bases; bases outside gene matches: 32. Germline lookup yields CDR1 MDHEN and CDR2 SYDVKM. This CDR3 has 21 residues. CDR3 nucleotide sequence: TGTGCCAGCAGCTTCATGCACGCGACTAGCCCGACAACCGATCCGGGTGGGACCCAGTACTTC. Amino acids: CASSFMHATSPTTDPGGTQYF.

The rearrangement joins TRBV4-3 to TRBJ1-6, with a weak D call TRBD1 (6 bases). Per germline, CDR1 LGHNA and CDR2 YSLEER. The V and J ends lost 4 bases and 5 bases respectively, with 12 bases between them. The CDR3 has 15 amino acids. CDR3 sequence (DNA): TGCGCCAGCAGCCGATGGACAGAGGATAATTCACCCCTCCACTTT. This encodes CASSRWTEDNSPLHF.

This chain connects TRBV28 to TRBJ2-1; TRBD1 matches at 7 bases. Germline V gene data show CDR1 as MDHEN and CDR2 as SYDVKM. This CDR3 comprises 15 residues. Trimming cost V 2 bases and J 13 bases; bases outside gene matches: 14. In DNA form, the CDR3 reads TGTGCCAGCAGTTTAGGGGACAGCACACAAGAGACCCAGTTCTTC. Its protein is CASSLGDSTQETQFF.

The chain employs TRBV12-3 or TRBV12-4 and TRBJ1-2, with TRBD1 matching over 9 bases. Germline trimming cut 5 bases from V and 10 bases from J; bases unmatched to any gene: 14. The CDR3 length is 15 residues. The CDR3 DNA is TGTGCCAGCAGTGGGGGGACAGGGTCGCTCTGGGACTACACCTTC. This encodes CASSGGTGSLWDYTF.

In this sample, this clonotype turned up many times. The V and J genes are TRBV20-1 and TRBJ2-3; D is undetermined. Germline V gene sequence: CDR1 DFQATT, CDR2 SNEGSKA (reference sequence). This CDR3 comprises 13 residues. The V end was cut by 4 bases, the J end by 2 bases, with 10 bases between. In DNA, the CDR3 is TGCAGTGCTAAGGGTTCATCCACAGATACGCAGTATTTT. It translates to CSAKGSSTDTQYF.

This clonotype has a handful of counts. The chain links TRBV3-1 to TRBJ2-3, with 7 bases matching TRBD1. Losses at the gene ends were 2 bases for V and 0 bases for J; bases not matched to a gene: 8. Per germline, CDR1 LGHDT and CDR2 YNNKEL (reference sequence). This CDR3 is built from 17 residues. CDR3 sequence (DNA): TGTGCCAGCAGCCAATACTCAACAGGGGCTAGCACAGATACGCAGTATTTT. This codes for CASSQYSTGASTDTQYF.

The CDR3: CASSYRGGINNEQYF. CDR3 DNA: TGTGCCAGCAGCTACCGGGGGGGCATAAACAATGAGCAGTACTTC. The J gene is TRBJ2-7, the V gene TRBV9; TRBD2 matches at 8 bases. Germline loops: CDR1 SGDLS, CDR2 YYNGEE. The CDR3 totals 15 residues. The V segment lost 4 bases and the J segment 7 bases; nucleotides outside the gene matches: 13.

The chain recombines TRBV4-3 with TRBJ2-6; D gene uncertain. The CDR3 contains 16 residues. CDR1 and CDR2 from the germline V gene are LGHNA and YSLEER. Trimming cost V 2 bases and J 2 bases, with 10 bases left between them. The CDR3 reads CASSQIVVTGANVLTF. The CDR3 DNA reads as TGCGCCAGCAGCCAAATTGTGGTAACTGGGGCCAACGTCCTGACTTTC.

Comment on this clonotype: The junction departs from germline at one end; a sequencing error may be responsible. J is TRBJ1-2 and V is TRBV7-2; possible D gene TRBD1, 5 bases. The length of the CDR3 is 15 residues. Germline values: CDR1 SGHTA, CDR2 FQGNSA. This chain's CDR3 is CACSLGPGHNYGYTF. The CDR3 DNA is TGTGCCTGCAGCTTAGGTCCCGGACATAACTATGGCTACACCTTC.

The chain joins TRBV3-1 to TRBJ1-5, with unresolved D. The CDR3 runs 13 residues. Germline V gene sequence: CDR1 LGHDT, CDR2 YNNKEL (reference sequence). Trimming removed 1 base at V and 6 bases at J, with 7 bases between. In nucleotides, the CDR3 is TGTGCCAGCAGCCAAGCCCCCGGTCAGCCCCAGCATTTT. It encodes CASSQAPGQPQHF.

This clonotype showed up many times. J is TRBJ1-2 and V is TRBV29-1; D is undetermined. CDR1 and CDR2 (germline): SQVTM, ANQGSEA. Trimming took off 6 bases at V and 6 bases at J, with 14 bases between the two ends. The CDR3 extends over 12 amino acids. The CDR3 here is CSVVSGANGYTF. The CDR3 DNA follows: TGCAGCGTAGTGTCGGGAGCCAATGGCTACACCTTC.

The chain employs TRBV6-6 and TRBJ2-1, with a tentative D call TRBD2 (5 bases). The J call is in doubt because the DNA end fits TRBJ2-7 better. CDR3 length: 13 amino acids. The germline CDR1 and CDR2 sequences are MNHNY and SVGAGI (reference sequence). The CDR3 coding sequence is TGTGCCAGCAGTTACGCGACTAACAATGAGCAGTACTTC. This translates into CASSYATNNEQYF.

The V gene is TRBV7-9, the J gene TRBJ2-5, with 10 bases lining up with TRBD1. Gene TRBJ2-7 matches the end of the DNA better, so the J call may be wrong. CDR1 is SEHNR and CDR2 is FQNEAQ in the germline V gene (reference sequence). This CDR3 is 15 amino acids long. In DNA, the CDR3 is TGTGCCAGCAGGCCTGACAGGGGGCAGGCTGTCGAGCAGTACTTC. It is translated as CASRPDRGQAVEQYF.

This clonotype was counted a few times. DNA of the CDR3: TGCAGTGCTAGGACCGAGGAGACCCAGTACTTC. It encodes CSARTEETQYF. The rearrangement joins TRBV20-1 to TRBJ2-5, with D uncertain. CDR3 length: 11 residues. Germline assignment: CDR1 DFQATT and CDR2 SNEGSKA (reference sequence). Deletions cut 3 bases from V and 5 bases from J, with 7 bases between.